The next 18 T cell receptor beta chains were all read from a single sample in a study of blood T cell repertoires in COVID-19. TCRdb's copy holds only in-frame clones and misses some; the assay was immunoSEQ multiplex PCR. Among approximately 220,000 clones listed, around nine tenths were seen once. Sequenced material: peripheral blood. The receptors stem from a man between 60 and 75 years old who had recovered from COVID-19.

CDR3 DNA: TGTGCCAGCTCCCCCCCACTAGCGGGGGGGAACACCGGGGAGCTGTTTTTT. It specifies CASSPPLAGGNTGELFF. The genes are TRBV18 and TRBJ2-2; 12 bases map to TRBD2. Germline trimming cut 6 bases from V and 1 base from J; bases unmatched to any gene: 6. This CDR3 has 17 amino acids. The germline V gene has CDR1 KGHSH and CDR2 LQKENI. The full variable domain, in which reference TRBV18 and TRBJ2-2 provide the parts outside the CDR3, is NAGVMQNPRHLVRRRGQEARLRCSPMKGHSHVYWYRQLPEEGLKFMVYLQKENIIDESGMPKERFSAEFPKEGPSILRIQQVVRGDSAAYFCASSPPLAGGNTGELFFGEGSRLTVL.

The chain has TRBV18 and TRBJ2-2, with unresolved D. CDR3 length: 15 residues. The germline V gene encodes CDR1 KGHSH and CDR2 LQKENI. The germline V and J ends were trimmed by 0 bases and 7 bases, with 12 bases remaining between them. The CDR3 spells CASSPPSTPGGELFF. DNA for the CDR3: TGTGCCAGCTCACCACCGTCAACGCCGGGCGGGGAGCTGTTTTTT. Full variable domain (outside the CDR3, taken from reference TRBV18 and TRBJ2-2): NAGVMQNPRHLVRRRGQEARLRCSPMKGHSHVYWYRQLPEEGLKFMVYLQKENIIDESGMPKERFSAEFPKEGPSILRIQQVVRGDSAAYFCASSPPSTPGGELFFGEGSRLTVL.

The rearrangement uses TRBV29-1 and TRBJ2-2, with TRBD2 identical over 11 bases. Germline CDR1 is SQVTM and CDR2 is ANQGSEA. The CDR3 contains 16 residues. Germline trimming cut 5 bases from V and 2 bases from J; bases unmatched to any gene: 7. The CDR3: CSVYIGLAGNTGELFF. The CDR3 bases are TGCAGCGTTTACATCGGACTAGCGGGTAACACCGGGGAGCTGTTTTTT.

The gene calls are TRBV19 and TRBJ1-1; D perhaps matches TRBD1 (6 bases). The germline CDR1 and CDR2 sequences are LNHDA and SQIVND (reference sequence). V lost 8 bases and J 3 bases, leaving 22 bases between the germline ends. The CDR3 has 16 amino acids. This CDR3 reads CASLQGRGLVDTEAFF. The CDR3 DNA sequence: TGTGCCAGTTTACAGGGTAGAGGGCTCGTAGACACTGAAGCTTTCTTT.

The chain recombines TRBV9 with TRBJ2-3; 8 bases are a match to TRBD2. The CDR3 contains 15 residues. V lost 0 bases to trimming and J lost 6 bases; unmatched junction nucleotides: 6. The germline CDR1 and CDR2 sequences are SGDLS and YYNGEE. The CDR3 spells CASSVAGGPPDTQYF. Here the CDR3 DNA reads TGTGCCAGCAGCGTAGCGGGGGGGCCCCCGGATACGCAGTATTTT.

This clone has just a few counts. V and J are TRBV5-1 and TRBJ2-7, with TRBD1 matching over 7 bases. The V gene's germline CDR1 is SGHRS and CDR2 YFSETQ. Trimming cost V 2 bases and J 2 bases; bases outside gene matches: 4. The CDR3 extends over 14 amino acids. The CDR3 spells CASSFTTGPYEQYF. As DNA, the CDR3 is TGCGCCAGCAGCTTCACGACAGGGCCCTACGAGCAGTACTTC. Using reference TRBV5-1 and TRBJ2-7 for the parts outside the CDR3, the full variable domain is KAGVTQTPRYLIKTRGQQVTLSCSPISGHRSVSWYQQTPGQGLQFLFEYFSETQRNKGNFPGRFSGRQFSNSRSEMNVSTLELGDSALYLCASSFTTGPYEQYFGPGTRLTVT.

The chain joins TRBV6-5 to TRBJ2-4; 10 bases fit TRBD2. CDR1 is MNHEY, CDR2 SVGAGI, per germline. The J segment lost 0 bases and the V segment lost 6 bases, leaving 2 bases of the junction unmatched. The CDR3 spans 15 residues. This CDR3 is CASSRLAGAKNIQYF. CDR3 DNA sequence: TGTGCCAGCAGCCGACTAGCGGGAGCCAAAAACATTCAGTACTTC.

The chain links TRBV20-1 to TRBJ2-1; possibly TRBD2 for D (5 bases). This CDR3 has 10 residues. Germline-derived CDR1 and CDR2 are DFQATT and SNEGSKA (reference sequence). V lost 5 bases, J lost 7 bases, and 6 bases lay in between. The CDR3 nucleotides read TGCAGTGCTCAGCGGAATGAGCAGTTCTTC. Translation: CSAQRNEQFF.

This chain joins TRBV5-1 and TRBJ1-2; 8 bases are a match to TRBD1. The CDR3 has 14 residues. Looked up from germline, CDR1 is SGHRS and CDR2 is YFSETQ. With 3 bases clipped from V and 6 bases from J, the junction kept 7 bases outside the gene matches. CDR3 amino acids: CASSSEGTGDGYTF. In DNA, the CDR3 is TGCGCCAGCAGCTCGGAAGGGACAGGTGATGGCTACACCTTC.

The chain uses TRBV7-9 and TRBJ2-7, with TRBD1 as a possible D gene (6 bases). This CDR3 is built from 14 residues. Germline values: CDR1 SEHNR, CDR2 FQNEAQ (reference sequence). V gave up 4 bases and J gave up 0 bases, with 10 bases separating them. The CDR3 region is CASSSWTVSYEQYF. For the CDR3, the DNA is TGTGCCAGCAGCTCGTGGACAGTCTCCTACGAGCAGTACTTC.

This rearrangement joins TRBV9 to TRBJ2-1; possible D gene TRBD2, 6 bases. Trimming took 3 bases from V and 3 from J, leaving 13 bases between them. Germline V gene sequence: CDR1 SGDLS, CDR2 YYNGEE. The CDR3 length is 15 residues. As DNA, the CDR3 is TGTGCCAGCAGCGGGGGCGGGGCCGTCTACAATGAGCAGTTCTTC. It specifies CASSGGGAVYNEQFF.

The chain links TRBV5-5 to TRBJ1-4; D gene uncertain. This CDR3 is built from 17 residues. Trimming took off 3 bases at V and 6 bases at J, with 21 bases between the two ends. Germline assignment: CDR1 SGHKS and CDR2 YYEKEE (reference sequence). CDR3 protein: CASSSTLFFGGDEKLFF. For the CDR3, the DNA is TGTGCCAGCAGCTCGACCTTATTCTTCGGAGGTGATGAAAAACTGTTTTTT.

In DNA, the CDR3 is TGTGCCAGCATGGTAGGGGAGGCAACTGAAGCTTTCTTT. This sequence encodes CASMVGEATEAFF. This chain links TRBV25-1 with TRBJ1-1, with a weak D call TRBD1 (5 bases). V lost 7 bases and J lost 5, with 14 bases in between. The CDR3 covers 13 residues. Germline values: CDR1 MGHDK, CDR2 SYGVNS. The full variable domain, in which reference TRBV25-1 and TRBJ1-1 provide the parts outside the CDR3, is EADIYQTPRYLVIGTGKKITLECSQTMGHDKMYWYQQDPGMELHLIHYSYGVNSTEKGDLSSESTVSRIRTEHFPLTLESARPSHTSQYLCASMVGEATEAFFGQGTRLTVV.

The chain carries TRBV2 and TRBJ2-5, with D possibly matching TRBD2 (6 bases). The V end lost 7 bases, the J end lost 5 bases, and 11 bases lay between the germline ends. The germline gives CDR1 SNHLY, CDR2 FYNNEI. The CDR3 totals 12 residues. CDR3 region: CASKVAGETQYF. CDR3 bases: TGTGCCAGCAAGGTCGCGGGGGAGACCCAGTACTTC.

This clone was seen a few times. The chain joins TRBV9 to TRBJ2-1; 7 nucleotides align to TRBD2. The CDR3 consists of 14 residues. Germline CDR1 and CDR2: SGDLS and YYNGEE. The ends lost 3 bases at V and 5 bases at J; junction bases unmatched: 5. The CDR3 loop reads CASSAGTTDNEQFF. DNA of the CDR3: TGTGCCAGCAGCGCCGGGACTACAGACAATGAGCAGTTCTTC. The full variable domain, with the rest looked up from reference TRBV9 and TRBJ2-1, is DSGVTQTPKHLITATGQRVTLRCSPRSGDLSVYWYQQSLDQGLQFLIQYYNGEERAKGNILERFSAQQFPDLHSELNLSSLELGDSALYFCASSAGTTDNEQFFGPGTRLTVL.

V usage is TRBV21-1 and J usage is TRBJ2-3; the table assigns TRBD2, which was not confirmed against the DNA. TRBV21-1 is given as a pseudogene. The CDR3 is 18 amino acids. Written as DNA, the CDR3 is TGTGCCAGCAGGAGAACGGCGGGAGCGGGATTTAGCACAGATACGCAGTATTTT. Protein sequence: CASRRTAGAGFSTDTQYF.

The chain employs TRBV10-3 and TRBJ2-7, with TRBD1 matching over 7 bases. V shed 4 bases and J 0 bases; nucleotides not matched to a gene: 3. The CDR3 is 14 residues long. Germline V lookup: CDR1 ENHRY, CDR2 SYGVKD. The CDR3 region is CAISVGTDSYEQYF. Written as DNA, the CDR3 is TGTGCCATCAGTGTGGGGACAGACTCCTACGAGCAGTACTTC.

This chain uses TRBV25-1 with TRBJ2-5, with D tentatively TRBD1 (5 bases). Trimming cost V 4 bases and J 2 bases, with 11 bases left between them. Germline V lookup: CDR1 MGHDK, CDR2 SYGVNS. This CDR3 comprises 14 residues. The chain's CDR3 is CASSAFRGQETQYF. The CDR3 DNA follows: TGTGCCAGCAGTGCTTTTAGGGGACAAGAGACCCAGTACTTC.